This T cell receptor beta chain was recorded in a study of blood T cell repertoires in COVID-19. Sequencing was performed with immunoSEQ multiplex PCR; in TCRdb, only in-frame clones are kept and a portion is missing. The table has roughly 53,000 clones, around 89% seen once; the top ten hold about 1.5%. This CDR3 has 14 amino acids. Germline V gene lookup returns CDR1 SGHTA and CDR2 FQGTGA. V lost 2 bases to trimming and J lost 3 bases, with 7 bases between them. The sequenced material came from peripheral blood. This chain connects TRBV7-3 to TRBJ2-2; D not resolved. This receptor was identified in a man aged 60 to 69 with acute or convalescent COVID-19. The CDR3 reads CASSLSRYTGELFF. As DNA, the CDR3 is TGTGCCAGCAGCTTATCGAGGTACACCGGGGAGCTGTTTTTT.